Listed below are T cell receptor beta chains from one sample, sequenced in a study of OX40 agonist ivuxolimab in advanced cancers. Assay: immunoSEQ multiplex PCR; the TCRdb copy retains only in-frame clones and omits some. The repertoire consists of some 37,000 clones, with about 80% occurring once and the leading ten covering about 1.7%. The sequencing used CD4+ or CD8+ T cells sorted from blood, collected in a trial of the OX40 agonist ivuxolimab. The source of these receptors is an adult with an advanced solid tumor such as melanoma, head and neck, liver or kidney cancer. The CDR3 runs from the conserved cysteine through the conserved F or W. Each record gives: clone size, D gene, V gene, J gene, CDR3 protein, CDR3 DNA. D genes are given only for firm matches. For some rows the clone size is stated as once, few or many, or as a class when expanded; others skip it.

abundance: NA
d_gene: TRBD1
v_gene: TRBV11-1
j_gene: TRBJ2-3
CDR3aa: CASSTDRGSWDTQYF
CDR3nt: TGTGCCAGCAGCACGGACAGGGGGTCTTGGGATACGCAGTATTTT

abundance: NA
d_gene: TRBD1
v_gene: TRBV5-4
j_gene: TRBJ2-3
CDR3aa: CASSSGQRSTDTQYF
CDR3nt: TGTGCCAGCAGCTCGGGACAGCGTAGCACAGATACGCAGTATTTT

abundance: NA
d_gene: NA
v_gene: TRBV10-2
j_gene: TRBJ2-7
CDR3aa: CASRQSSYEQYF
CDR3nt: TGCGCCAGCCGACAGAGCTCCTACGAGCAGTACTTC

abundance: NA
d_gene: NA
v_gene: TRBV7-2
j_gene: TRBJ1-5
CDR3aa: CASSRGVGQPQHF
CDR3nt: TGTGCCAGCAGCCGCGGGGTGGGTCAGCCCCAGCATTTT

abundance: NA
d_gene: TRBD1
v_gene: TRBV10-3
j_gene: TRBJ1-2
CDR3aa: CAISEPDRYYGYTF
CDR3nt: TGTGCCATCAGCGAACCGGACAGGTACTATGGCTACACCTTC

abundance: NA
d_gene: NA
v_gene: TRBV18
j_gene: TRBJ2-1
CDR3aa: CASSPPGAENSYNEQFF
CDR3nt: TGTGCCAGCTCACCACCGGGGGCGGAAAACTCCTACAATGAGCAGTTCTTC

abundance: NA
d_gene: TRBD1
v_gene: TRBV5-4
j_gene: TRBJ2-3
CDR3aa: CASSLTGADTQYF
CDR3nt: TGTGCCAGCAGCTTGACAGGGGCAGATACGCAGTATTTT

abundance: few
d_gene: NA
v_gene: TRBV2
j_gene: TRBJ2-1
CDR3aa: CASSVGANEQFF
CDR3nt: TGTGCCAGCAGTGTGGGTGCGAATGAGCAGTTCTTC

abundance: NA
d_gene: TRBD2
v_gene: TRBV12-5
j_gene: TRBJ2-2
CDR3aa: CASVGTRRGITGELFF
CDR3nt: TGTGCTAGTGTAGGGACCCGGCGGGGGATAACCGGGGAGCTGTTTTTT

abundance: once
d_gene: NA
v_gene: TRBV5-1
j_gene: TRBJ1-6
CDR3aa: CASRGPPDYNSPLHF
CDR3nt: TGCGCCAGCAGGGGCCCCCCAGACTATAATTCACCCCTCCACTTT

abundance: medium-sized
d_gene: TRBD1
v_gene: TRBV5-1
j_gene: TRBJ1-6
CDR3aa: CASSLALGRGNSPLHF
CDR3nt: TGCGCCAGCAGCTTGGCATTGGGCAGGGGGAATTCACCCCTCCACTTT

abundance: NA
d_gene: NA
v_gene: TRBV15
j_gene: TRBJ2-3
CDR3aa: CATSRGLGWGTDTQYF
CDR3nt: TGTGCCACCAGCAGAGGTTTGGGTTGGGGCACAGATACGCAGTATTTT

abundance: NA
d_gene: TRBD1
v_gene: TRBV29-1
j_gene: TRBJ2-5
CDR3aa: CSVTTGGEETQYF
CDR3nt: TGCAGCGTTACCACAGGGGGTGAGGAGACCCAGTACTTC

abundance: once
d_gene: NA
v_gene: TRBV18
j_gene: TRBJ2-7
CDR3aa: CASSPYSAAGEQYF
CDR3nt: TGTGCCAGCTCACCATACTCTGCGGCTGGGGAGCAGTACTTC

abundance: once
d_gene: TRBD2
v_gene: TRBV5-8
j_gene: TRBJ2-1
CDR3aa: CASSLGLAGYTDEQFF
CDR3nt: TGTGCCAGCAGCCTGGGACTAGCGGGATATACCGATGAGCAGTTCTTC

abundance: NA
d_gene: TRBD2
v_gene: TRBV11-2
j_gene: TRBJ2-7
CDR3aa: CASSLLAGGPQGEQYF
CDR3nt: TGTGCCAGCAGCTTACTAGCGGGGGGGCCCCAAGGCGAGCAGTACTTC

abundance: NA
d_gene: NA
v_gene: TRBV11-2
j_gene: TRBJ2-5
CDR3aa: CASSLDLSGPPQETQYF
CDR3nt: TGTGCCAGCAGCTTAGATCTGAGCGGCCCTCCGCAAGAGACCCAGTACTTC

abundance: once
d_gene: TRBD2
v_gene: TRBV7-9
j_gene: TRBJ2-5
CDR3aa: CASSLLAGGPPGETQYF
CDR3nt: TGTGCCAGCAGCTTATTGGCGGGGGGGCCGCCCGGAGAGACCCAGTACTTC

abundance: NA
d_gene: TRBD2
v_gene: TRBV7-8
j_gene: TRBJ2-5
CDR3aa: CASSPDRLAGEVTQYF
CDR3nt: TGTGCCAGCAGTCCCGACCGACTAGCGGGGGAGGTGACCCAGTACTTC

abundance: NA
d_gene: NA
v_gene: TRBV28
j_gene: TRBJ1-5
CDR3aa: CASSSQFGTTNQPQHF
CDR3nt: TGTGCCAGCAGTTCTCAGTTCGGAACCACCAATCAGCCCCAGCATTTT

abundance: once
d_gene: NA
v_gene: TRBV18
j_gene: TRBJ2-1
CDR3aa: CASSPYPTYNEQFF
CDR3nt: TGTGCCAGCTCACCATATCCAACCTACAATGAGCAGTTCTTC

abundance: NA
d_gene: NA
v_gene: TRBV4-3
j_gene: TRBJ2-3
CDR3aa: CASSQVPPRQTSTDTQYF
CDR3nt: TGCGCCAGCAGCCAAGTCCCCCCCAGGCAGACTAGCACAGATACGCAGTATTTT

abundance: once
d_gene: NA
v_gene: TRBV28
j_gene: TRBJ1-4
CDR3aa: CASSFSGVKEKLFF
CDR3nt: TGTGCCAGCAGTTTTTCAGGGGTCAAGGAAAAACTGTTTTTT

abundance: few
d_gene: NA
v_gene: TRBV6-1
j_gene: TRBJ1-2
CDR3aa: CASSEGGLVLYGYTF
CDR3nt: TGTGCCAGCAGTGAAGGGGGACTCGTCCTTTATGGCTACACCTTC